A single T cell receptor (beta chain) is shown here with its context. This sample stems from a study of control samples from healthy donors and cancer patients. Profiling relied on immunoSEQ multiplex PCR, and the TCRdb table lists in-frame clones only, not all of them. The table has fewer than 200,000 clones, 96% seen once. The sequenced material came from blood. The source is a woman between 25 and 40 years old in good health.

CDR3 coding DNA: TGTGCCAGCAACAGTCCGGGGGACTATGGCTACACCTTC. This translates into CASNSPGDYGYTF. V is TRBV2 and J is TRBJ1-2; tentatively, D is TRBD1 (5 bases). The V gene's germline CDR1 is SNHLY and CDR2 FYNNEI. Between the trimmed V and J ends, which lost 7 bases and 3 bases, there was a span of 12 bases. The CDR3 contains 13 residues.